Listed below are T cell receptor beta chains from one sample, sequenced in a study of T cell repertoires in cytomegalovirus infection. Antigens of these TCRs are unknown. TCRdb processed the reads anew with MiXCR; each CDR3 protein has one entry. Of around 95,000 distinct CDR3 sequences listed, around 32% are singletons. Specimen: CD8+ T cells from cultured PBMCs, collected from culture after CMV antigen stimulation. Every receptor here comes from a human donor in good health (CMV status not recorded). Some clones in this sample may be carry-over from other donors' samples. Each CDR3 is given with its conserved first and last residue. D genes are given only for firm matches. Only some rows state a clone size, as once, few, many or a class for expanded clones.

clone_size d_call j_call v_call cdr3_nt cdr3_aa
- TRBD1 TRBJ1-1 TRBV7-9 TGTGCCAGCAGCTACCCACAGGGGACGAGCACTGAAGCTTTCTTT CASSYPQGTSTEAFF
- - TRBJ1-1 TRBV6-6 TGTGCCAGCAGTTACCCGAGAGATTCCGAGGGAGCTTTCTTT CASSYPRDSEGAFF
many - TRBJ2-5 TRBV4-1 TGCGCCAGCAGCCAAGTGGGCGGGGAGACCCAGTACTTC CASSQVGGETQYF
- - TRBJ2-6 TRBV7-6 TGTGCCAGCAGCCTTGAACCGGGGCCCTTGTCCTGTGGGGCCAACGTCCTGACTTTC CASSLEPGPLSCGANVLTF
many - TRBJ1-2 TRBV6-6 TGTGCCAGCGCGGGGCAGGGGCCCTATGGCTACACCTTC CASAGQGPYGYTF
many - TRBJ1-1 TRBV7-2 TGTGCCAGCAGCCCCGGAGTCACTGAAGCTTTCTTT CASSPGVTEAFF
few TRBD2 TRBJ2-1 TRBV7-9 TGTGCCAGCAGCTTCCTAGCGGGGGCCGAGCAGTTCTTC CASSFLAGAEQFF
once - TRBJ1-4 TRBV7-6 TGTGCCAGCAGCCTCGGTGTGGGGGAAAAACTGTTTTTT CASSLGVGEKLFF
- - TRBJ1-1 TRBV20-1 TGCAGTGGGGGGCGAGGGGGGAACACTGAAGCTTTCTTT CSGGRGGNTEAFF
- - TRBJ1-2 TRBV27 TGTGCCAGCAATTTAGGAGGGCTCCCGGACGGTGGCTACACCTTC CASNLGGLPDGGYTF
- TRBD1 TRBJ2-2 TRBV6-5 TGTGCCAGCAGTTACCAAGACAGGGAAACCGGGGAGCTGTTTTTT CASSYQDRETGELFF
- - TRBJ1-2 TRBV19 TGTGCCAGTAGTGACGGGATTGGGGCCTACTATGGCTACACCTTC CASSDGIGAYYGYTF
medium-sized - TRBJ1-4 TRBV7-9 TGTGCCAGCAGCTTAGAGATGACGGGGGCAACTAATGAAAAACTGTTTTTT CASSLEMTGATNEKLFF
few - TRBJ1-4 TRBV6-1 TGTGCCAGCAGTGAGACCGAATATGAAAAACTGTTTTTT CASSETEYEKLFF
many TRBD1 TRBJ2-2 TRBV5-4 TGTGCCAGCAGTTTTGGAAAGGACAGGAGCTACAGGGAGCTGTTTTTT CASSFGKDRSYRELFF
- TRBD1 TRBJ1-1 TRBV29-1 TGCAGCGCTGGACAGGGGATGTACACTGAAGCTTTCTTT CSAGQGMYTEAFF